This T cell receptor (beta chain) emerged from a study of early T cells in non-severe SARS-CoV-2 infection. This CDR3 contains 15 residues. The ends lost 0 bases at V and 8 bases at J; junction bases unmatched: 7. CDR1 and CDR2 (germline): DFQATT, SNEGSKA (reference sequence). Each CDR3 protein is one row after TCRdb ran MiXCR on the 5' RACE reads. The sample has 64,000 or so distinct CDR3 sequences, about an eighth seen once; the top ten hold 4% to 5%. The chain joins TRBV20-1 to TRBJ1-6; 7 positions match TRBD1. Sequenced input: whole blood. The sequence derives from an adult who was a healthcare worker with PCR-confirmed SARS-CoV-2 infection or an uninfected control (not recorded which). The CDR3 bases are TGCAGTGCTAGAGATAAGGGGGCGCGGGATTCACCCCTCCACTTT. Protein product: CSARDKGARDSPLHF.